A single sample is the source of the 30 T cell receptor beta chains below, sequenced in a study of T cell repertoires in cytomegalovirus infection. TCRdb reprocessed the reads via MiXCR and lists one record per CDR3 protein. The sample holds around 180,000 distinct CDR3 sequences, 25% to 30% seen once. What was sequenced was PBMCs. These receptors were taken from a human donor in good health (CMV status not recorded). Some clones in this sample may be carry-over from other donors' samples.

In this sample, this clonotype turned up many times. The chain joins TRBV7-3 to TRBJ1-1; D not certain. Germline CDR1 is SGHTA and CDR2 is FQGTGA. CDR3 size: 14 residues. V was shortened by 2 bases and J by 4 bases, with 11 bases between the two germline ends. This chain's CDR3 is CASSLSHGRTEAFF. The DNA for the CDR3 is TGTGCCAGCAGCTTATCTCACGGTCGCACTGAAGCTTTCTTT.

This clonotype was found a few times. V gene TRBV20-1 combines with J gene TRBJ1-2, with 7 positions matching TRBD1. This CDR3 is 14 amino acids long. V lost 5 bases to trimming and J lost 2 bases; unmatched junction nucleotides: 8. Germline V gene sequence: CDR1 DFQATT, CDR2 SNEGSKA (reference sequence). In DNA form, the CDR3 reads TGCAGTGCTGGCACCGGGACAGAAAACTATGGCTACACCTTC. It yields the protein CSAGTGTENYGYTF.

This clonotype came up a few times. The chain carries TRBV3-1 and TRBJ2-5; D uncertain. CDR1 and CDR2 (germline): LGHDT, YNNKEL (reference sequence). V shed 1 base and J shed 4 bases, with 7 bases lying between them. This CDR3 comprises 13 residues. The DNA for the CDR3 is TGTGCCAGCAGCCAAGGACCGGGAGAGACCCAGTACTTC. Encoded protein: CASSQGPGETQYF.

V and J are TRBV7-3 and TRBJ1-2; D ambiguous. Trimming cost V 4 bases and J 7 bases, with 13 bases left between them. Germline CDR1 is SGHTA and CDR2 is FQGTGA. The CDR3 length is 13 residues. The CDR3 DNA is TGTGCCAGCAGCTCCACCTTGGCTGGTGGCTACACCTTC. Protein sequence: CASSSTLAGGYTF.

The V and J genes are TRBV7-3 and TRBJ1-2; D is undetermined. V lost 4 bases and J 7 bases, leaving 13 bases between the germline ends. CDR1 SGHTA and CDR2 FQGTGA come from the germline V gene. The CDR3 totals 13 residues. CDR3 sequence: CASSSSRRAGYTF. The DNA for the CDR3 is TGTGCCAGCAGCTCCTCTCGACGGGCTGGCTACACCTTC.

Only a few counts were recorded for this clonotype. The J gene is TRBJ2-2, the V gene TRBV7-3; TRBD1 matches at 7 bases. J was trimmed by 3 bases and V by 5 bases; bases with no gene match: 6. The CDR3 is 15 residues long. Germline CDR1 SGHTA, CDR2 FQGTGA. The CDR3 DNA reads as TGTGCCAGCAGCCGGACGGGGACAGACACCGGGGAGCTGTTTTTT. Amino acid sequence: CASSRTGTDTGELFF.

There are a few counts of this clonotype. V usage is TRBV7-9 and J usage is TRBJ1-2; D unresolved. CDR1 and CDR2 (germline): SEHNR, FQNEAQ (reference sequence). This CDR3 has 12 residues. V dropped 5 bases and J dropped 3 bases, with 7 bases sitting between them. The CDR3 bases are TGTGCCAGCAGCCTCCGGGACTATGGCTACACCTTC. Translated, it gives CASSLRDYGYTF.

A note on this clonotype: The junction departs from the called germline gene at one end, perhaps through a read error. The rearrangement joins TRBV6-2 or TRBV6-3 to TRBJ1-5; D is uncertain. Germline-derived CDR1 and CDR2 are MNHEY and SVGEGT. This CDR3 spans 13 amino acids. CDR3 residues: CASSSGVNQPQHF. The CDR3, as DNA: TGCGCCAGCAGTTCGGGAGTCAATCAGCCCCAGCATTTT.

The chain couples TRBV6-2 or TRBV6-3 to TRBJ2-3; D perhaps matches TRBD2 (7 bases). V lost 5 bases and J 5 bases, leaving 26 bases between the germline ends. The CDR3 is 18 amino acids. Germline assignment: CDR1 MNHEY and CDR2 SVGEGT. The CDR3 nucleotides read TGTGCCAGCAGTCACGATTCTCTATACCGGGGGGCAGAAGATACGCAGTATTTT. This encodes CASSHDSLYRGAEDTQYF.

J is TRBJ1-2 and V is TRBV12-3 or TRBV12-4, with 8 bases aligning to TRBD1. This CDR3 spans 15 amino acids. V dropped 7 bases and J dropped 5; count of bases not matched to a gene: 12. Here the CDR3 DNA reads TGTGCCAGCACCCCCAAGGACAGGGCATGGTATGGCTACACCTTC. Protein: CASTPKDRAWYGYTF.

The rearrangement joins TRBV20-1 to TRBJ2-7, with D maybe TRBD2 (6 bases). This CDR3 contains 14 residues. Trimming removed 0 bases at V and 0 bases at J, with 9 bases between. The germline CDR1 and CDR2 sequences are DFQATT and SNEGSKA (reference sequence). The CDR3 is CSARDGGDSYEQYF. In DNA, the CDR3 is TGCAGTGCTAGAGATGGAGGGGACTCCTACGAGCAGTACTTC.

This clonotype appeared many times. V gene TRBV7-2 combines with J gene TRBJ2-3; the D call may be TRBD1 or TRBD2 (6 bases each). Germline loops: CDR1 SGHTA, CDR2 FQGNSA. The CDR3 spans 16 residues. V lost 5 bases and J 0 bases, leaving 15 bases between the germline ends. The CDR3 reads CASSQNGGFSTDTQYF. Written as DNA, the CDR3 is TGTGCCAGCAGCCAGAACGGGGGCTTTAGCACAGATACGCAGTATTTT.

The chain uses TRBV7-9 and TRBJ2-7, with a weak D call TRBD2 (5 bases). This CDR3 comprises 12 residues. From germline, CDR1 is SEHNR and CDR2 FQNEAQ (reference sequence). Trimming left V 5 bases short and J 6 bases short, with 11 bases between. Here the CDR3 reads CASSPGYSEQYF. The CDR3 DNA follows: TGTGCCAGCAGCCCGGGATATTCCGAGCAGTACTTC.

CDR3 coding DNA: TGTGCCAGCAGTTCCGTTCTCCTGGGACTAGCGGGTTCTAGCTCCTACAATGAGCAGTTCTTC. This codes for CASSSVLLGLAGSSSYNEQFF. The V call is TRBV6-6, the J call TRBJ2-1; 12 bases fit TRBD2. This CDR3 region has 21 residues. The V gene end was trimmed by 4 bases and the J gene end by 0 bases; junction bases not matched to a gene: 16. Germline values: CDR1 MNHNY, CDR2 SVGAGI (reference sequence).

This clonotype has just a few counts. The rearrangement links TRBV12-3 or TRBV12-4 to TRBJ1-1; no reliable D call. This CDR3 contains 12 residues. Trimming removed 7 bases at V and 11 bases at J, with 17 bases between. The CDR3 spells CASISGVFVAFF. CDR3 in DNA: TGTGCCAGCATAAGCGGGGTATTCGTTGCTTTCTTT.

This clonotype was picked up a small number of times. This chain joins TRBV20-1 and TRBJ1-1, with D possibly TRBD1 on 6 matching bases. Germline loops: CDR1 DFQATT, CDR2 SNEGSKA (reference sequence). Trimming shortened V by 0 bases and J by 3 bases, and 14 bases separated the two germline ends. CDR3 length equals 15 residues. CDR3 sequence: CSARDSHRVDTEAFF. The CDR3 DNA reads TGCAGTGCTAGAGATAGCCACAGGGTAGACACTGAAGCTTTCTTT.

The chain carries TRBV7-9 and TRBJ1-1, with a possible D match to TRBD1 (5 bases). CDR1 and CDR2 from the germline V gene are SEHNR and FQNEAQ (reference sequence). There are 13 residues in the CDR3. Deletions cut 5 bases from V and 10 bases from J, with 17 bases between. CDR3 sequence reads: CASSTDSGAGAFF. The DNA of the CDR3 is TGTGCCAGCAGCACTGACTCCGGGGCAGGAGCTTTCTTT.

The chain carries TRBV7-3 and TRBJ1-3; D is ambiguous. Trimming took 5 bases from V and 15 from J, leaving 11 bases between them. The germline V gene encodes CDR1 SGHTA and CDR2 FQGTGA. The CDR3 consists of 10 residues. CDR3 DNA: TGTGCCAGCAGCCGCGAGGAGGAATATTTT. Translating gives CASSREEEYF.

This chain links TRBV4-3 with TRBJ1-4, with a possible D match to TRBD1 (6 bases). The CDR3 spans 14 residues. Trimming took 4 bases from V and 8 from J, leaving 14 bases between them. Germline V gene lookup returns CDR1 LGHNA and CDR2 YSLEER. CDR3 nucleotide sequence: TGCGCCAGCAGCCTCTGGGGGCTGGGGGAAAAACTGTTTTTT. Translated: CASSLWGLGEKLFF.

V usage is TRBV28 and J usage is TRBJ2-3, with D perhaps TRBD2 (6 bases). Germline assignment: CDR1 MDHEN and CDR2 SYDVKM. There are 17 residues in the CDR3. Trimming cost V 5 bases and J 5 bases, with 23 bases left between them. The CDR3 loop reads CASSPKRDWYFQDTQYF. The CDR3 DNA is TGTGCCAGCAGTCCAAAACGGGACTGGTACTTTCAAGATACGCAGTATTTT.

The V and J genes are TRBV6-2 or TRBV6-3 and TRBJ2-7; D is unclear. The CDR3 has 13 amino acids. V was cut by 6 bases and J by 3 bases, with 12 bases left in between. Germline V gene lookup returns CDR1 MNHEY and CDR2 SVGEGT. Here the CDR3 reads CASSPLVGYEQYF. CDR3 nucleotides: TGTGCCAGCAGCCCCTTGGTCGGCTACGAGCAGTACTTC.

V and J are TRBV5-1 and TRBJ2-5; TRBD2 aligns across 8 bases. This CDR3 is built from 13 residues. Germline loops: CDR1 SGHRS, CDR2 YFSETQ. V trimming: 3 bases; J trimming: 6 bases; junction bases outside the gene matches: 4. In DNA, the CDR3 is TGCGCCAGCAGCTCCGGGGGGGCGAAGACCCAGTACTTC. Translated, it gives CASSSGGAKTQYF. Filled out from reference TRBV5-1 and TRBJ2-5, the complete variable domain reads KAGVTQTPRYLIKTRGQQVTLSCSPISGHRSVSWYQQTPGQGLQFLFEYFSETQRNKGNFPGRFSGRQFSNSRSEMNVSTLELGDSALYLCASSSGGAKTQYFGPGTRLLVL.

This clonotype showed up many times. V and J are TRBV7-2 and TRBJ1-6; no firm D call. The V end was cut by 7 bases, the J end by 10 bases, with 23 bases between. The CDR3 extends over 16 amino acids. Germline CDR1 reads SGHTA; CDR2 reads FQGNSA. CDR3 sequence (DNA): TGTGCCAGCACCTCAAACGAACCCCCGGGGAACTCACCCCTCCACTTT. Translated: CASTSNEPPGNSPLHF.

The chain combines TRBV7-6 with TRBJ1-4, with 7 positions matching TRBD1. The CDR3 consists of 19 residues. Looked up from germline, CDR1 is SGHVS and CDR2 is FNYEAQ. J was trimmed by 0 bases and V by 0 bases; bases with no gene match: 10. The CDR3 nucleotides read TGTGCCAGCAGCTTAGCGTCAGACAGGGCTTCTGCAACTAATGAAAAACTGTTTTTT. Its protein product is CASSLASDRASATNEKLFF.

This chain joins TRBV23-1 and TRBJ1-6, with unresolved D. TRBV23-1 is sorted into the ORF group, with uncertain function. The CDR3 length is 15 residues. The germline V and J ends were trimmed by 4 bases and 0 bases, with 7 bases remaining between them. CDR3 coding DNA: TGCGCCAGCAGTCGGCGTTTCTCCTATAATTCACCCCTCCACTTT. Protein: CASSRRFSYNSPLHF.

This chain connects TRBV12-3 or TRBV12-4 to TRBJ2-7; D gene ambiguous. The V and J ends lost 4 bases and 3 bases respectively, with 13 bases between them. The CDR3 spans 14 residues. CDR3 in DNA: TGTGCCAGCAGTTCCGGACCTGTCGGCTACGAGCAGTACTTC. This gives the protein CASSSGPVGYEQYF.

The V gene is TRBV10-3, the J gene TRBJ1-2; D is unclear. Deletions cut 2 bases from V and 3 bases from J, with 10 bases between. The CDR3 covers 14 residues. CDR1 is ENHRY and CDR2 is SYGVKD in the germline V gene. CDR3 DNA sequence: TGTGCCATCAGTGAGCCAGGTCGGGACTATGGCTACACCTTC. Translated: CAISEPGRDYGYTF.

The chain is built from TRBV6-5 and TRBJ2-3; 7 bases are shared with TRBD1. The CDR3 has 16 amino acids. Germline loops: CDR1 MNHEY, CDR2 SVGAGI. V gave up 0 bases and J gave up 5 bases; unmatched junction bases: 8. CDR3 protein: CASSYSLDRMVDTQYF. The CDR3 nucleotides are TGTGCCAGCAGTTACTCGTTGGACAGGATGGTAGATACGCAGTATTTT.

CDR3 in DNA: TGTGCCAGCAGCTTAGAGGCGGGGGCGAACACTGAAGCTTTCTTT. Translating it yields CASSLEAGANTEAFF. This rearrangement joins TRBV7-9 to TRBJ1-1; D might be TRBD1 (6 bases). The CDR3 totals 15 residues. V lost 1 base to trimming and J lost 1 base, with 10 bases between them. Germline lookup yields CDR1 SEHNR and CDR2 FQNEAQ (reference sequence).

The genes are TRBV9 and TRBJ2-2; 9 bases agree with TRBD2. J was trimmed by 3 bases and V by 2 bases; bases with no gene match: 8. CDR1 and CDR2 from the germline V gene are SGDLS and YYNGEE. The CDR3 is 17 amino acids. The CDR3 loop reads CASSVQSSGEYTGELFF. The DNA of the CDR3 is TGTGCCAGCAGCGTTCAATCTAGCGGGGAATACACCGGGGAGCTGTTTTTT.